The 27 T cell receptor beta chains given below trace back to one sample, sequenced in a study of CD4+ T cells in melanoma. Data came from immunoSEQ multiplex PCR; TCRdb stores just in-frame clones and leaves some out. The sample consists of about 10,000 clones, around 72% of them appearing once. Sequenced sample: tumor tissue. These receptor sequences come from a human donor with melanoma.

The V and J genes are TRBV20-1 and TRBJ2-5, with unresolved D. Trimming removed 3 bases at V and 4 bases at J, with 6 bases between. This CDR3 contains 11 residues. CDR1 and CDR2 from the germline V gene are DFQATT and SNEGSKA (reference sequence). CDR3 region: CSASHGETQYF. CDR3 nucleotide sequence: TGCAGTGCTAGTCATGGAGAGACCCAGTACTTC.

CDR3 amino acids: CASSPSGAQYF. The DNA for the CDR3 is TGTGCCAGCAGCCCCTCGGGGGCCCAGTACTTC. The chain combines TRBV11-2 with TRBJ2-5; TRBD2 might be the D (6 bases). Trimming removed 5 bases at V and 9 bases at J, with 10 bases between. The CDR3 totals 11 residues. CDR1 is SGHAT, CDR2 FQNNGV, per germline.

V usage is TRBV6-1 and J usage is TRBJ2-1; 7 nucleotides align to TRBD2. J lost 8 bases, V lost 1 base, and 11 bases had no gene match. CDR3 size: 16 residues. Germline V gives CDR1 MNHNS, CDR2 SASEGT. The chain's CDR3 is CASSEGGGGGSDEQFF. CDR3 sequence (DNA): TGTGCCAGCAGTGAAGGTGGGGGGGGAGGGTCCGATGAGCAGTTCTTC.

A single count supports this clone. This chain connects TRBV4-2 to TRBJ2-4; D gene uncertain. The CDR3 totals 17 residues. Deletions cut 0 bases from V and 2 bases from J, with 14 bases between. Germline CDR1 and CDR2: LGHNA and YNFKEQ. The CDR3 bases are TGTGCCAGCAGCCAAGATGACAATCGCCCTTCCAAAAACATTCAGTACTTC. It is translated as CASSQDDNRPSKNIQYF.

The chain links TRBV27 to TRBJ1-5; the D gene is possibly TRBD1 (5 bases). V was trimmed by 8 bases and J by 6 bases, leaving 14 bases between them. From germline, CDR1 is MNHEY and CDR2 SMNVEV (reference sequence). The CDR3 consists of 13 residues. The chain's CDR3 is CASGKGTGQPQHF. Here the CDR3 DNA reads TGTGCCAGCGGTAAGGGGACGGGTCAGCCCCAGCATTTT.

This chain links TRBV14 with TRBJ1-4; the D is unclear. This CDR3 has 15 residues. The V end was cut by 0 bases, the J end by 0 bases, with 5 bases between. Germline values: CDR1 SGHDN, CDR2 FVKESK. CDR3 amino acids: CASSQDGATNEKLFF. The CDR3 region has the DNA TGTGCCAGCAGCCAAGACGGAGCAACTAATGAAAAACTGTTTTTT.

This clone has more than one count but fewer than ten. The chain couples TRBV7-8 to TRBJ2-5; D may match TRBD1 or TRBD2 (6 bases each). Trimming took off 11 bases at V and 5 bases at J, with 18 bases between the two ends. The CDR3 runs to 13 residues. CDR1 is SGHVS and CDR2 is FQNEAQ in the germline V gene. The DNA of the CDR3 is TGTGCCCTGGGGGGCCCCTCCAGGGAGACCCAGTACTTC. Residues: CALGGPSRETQYF.

This clone was detected a few times. This sequence joins TRBV2 and TRBJ1-1; a possible D gene is TRBD1 (5 bases). V lost 4 bases and J lost 4, with 10 bases in between. The CDR3 has 13 amino acids. CDR1 is SNHLY and CDR2 is FYNNEI in the germline V gene. The CDR3 coding sequence is TGTGCCAGCAGTGTGGGGCAGCTCACTGAAGCTTTCTTT. As protein: CASSVGQLTEAFF.

This clone has just one count. V and J are TRBV5-1 and TRBJ2-2; D may be TRBD2 (5 bases). The germline V gene encodes CDR1 SGHRS and CDR2 YFSETQ. The CDR3 totals 13 residues. Trimming cost V 0 bases and J 7 bases, with 7 bases left between them. CDR3 DNA sequence: TGCGCCAGCAGCTTGGACGGGAACGGGGAGCTGTTTTTT. It is translated as CASSLDGNGELFF.

The rearrangement links TRBV9 to TRBJ1-3; D remains ambiguous. The V and J ends lost 2 bases and 8 bases respectively, with 20 bases between them. Germline assignment: CDR1 SGDLS and CDR2 YYNGEE. The CDR3 spans 16 residues. The CDR3 region is CASSVLPGSTVHTIYF. The CDR3 coding sequence is TGTGCCAGCAGCGTTCTACCGGGCTCCACGGTTCACACCATATATTTT. The full variable domain, in which reference TRBV9 and TRBJ1-3 provide the parts outside the CDR3, is DSGVTQTPKHLITATGQRVTLRCSPRSGDLSVYWYQQSLDQGLQFLIQYYNGEERAKGNILERFSAQQFPDLHSELNLSSLELGDSALYFCASSVLPGSTVHTIYFGEGSWLTVV.

J is TRBJ2-7 and V is TRBV5-6, with a weak D call TRBD2 (5 bases). Germline CDR1 SGHDT, CDR2 YYEEEE. CDR3 length: 15 residues. The V end was cut by 0 bases, the J end by 3 bases, with 13 bases between. In DNA form, the CDR3 reads TGTGCCAGCAGCTTGGGGTGGAGGAGGAACTACGAGCAGTACTTC. This gives the protein CASSLGWRRNYEQYF. The variable domain in full, with the rest retrieved from reference TRBV5-6 and TRBJ2-7, is DAGVTQSPTHLIKTRGQQVTLRCSPKSGHDTVSWYQQALGQGPQFIFQYYEEEERQRGNFPDRFSGHQFPNYSSELNVNALLLGDSALYLCASSLGWRRNYEQYFGPGTRLTVT.

V and J are TRBV11-2 and TRBJ1-1; a possible D gene is TRBD1 (6 bases). Germline CDR1 is SGHAT and CDR2 is FQNNGV. The CDR3 covers 14 residues. Between the trimmed V and J ends, which lost 5 bases and 3 bases, there was a span of 13 bases. The CDR3 region is CASSLRGADTEAFF. The CDR3 coding sequence is TGTGCCAGCAGCCTACGGGGGGCGGACACTGAAGCTTTCTTT.

The count of this clone is one. Other DNA sequences in the sample encode the same CDR3. CDR3 nucleotide sequence: TGCGCCAGCAGGAGGTTCCCGGGACTGCAGGAGACCCAGTACTTC. Translating gives CASRRFPGLQETQYF. This chain links TRBV10-2 with TRBJ2-5; D might be TRBD2 (6 bases). Trimming pared 6 bases from V and 5 bases from J, leaving 19 bases between. Per the germline V gene, CDR1 is WSHSY and CDR2 is SAAADI. This CDR3 has 15 residues.

This chain joins TRBV4-1 and TRBJ2-5; no clear D gene. The CDR3 runs to 16 residues. From germline, CDR1 is MGHRA and CDR2 YSYEKL. Trimming cost V 4 bases and J 2 bases, with 17 bases left between them. In DNA form, the CDR3 reads TGCGCCAGCAGCCCCCTCTTGCGGCGATCTCAAGAGACCCAGTACTTC. Protein sequence: CASSPLLRRSQETQYF.

V gene TRBV9 combines with J gene TRBJ2-7; 7 bases are a match to TRBD1. The CDR3 is 14 amino acids. Germline-derived CDR1 and CDR2 are SGDLS and YYNGEE. The V gene end was trimmed by 3 bases and the J gene end by 7 bases; junction bases not matched to a gene: 10. The CDR3 loop reads CASSEQTGTREQYF. In nucleotides, the CDR3 is TGTGCCAGCAGCGAGCAGACAGGGACCAGGGAGCAGTACTTC.

The chain has TRBV11-2 and TRBJ1-6; weak D call: TRBD1 (5 bases). Germline assignment: CDR1 SGHAT and CDR2 FQNNGV. The CDR3 is 15 amino acids. V was shortened by 4 bases and J by 7 bases, with 14 bases between the two germline ends. CDR3 amino acids: CASSSLTAINSPLHF. In DNA form, the CDR3 reads TGTGCCAGCAGCTCTTTGACAGCGATAAATTCACCCCTCCACTTT.

V gene TRBV7-9 combines with J gene TRBJ2-5; D may match TRBD1 or TRBD2 (5 bases each). This CDR3 region has 15 residues. V lost 5 bases to trimming and J lost 0 bases, with 13 bases between them. Germline CDR1 reads SEHNR; CDR2 reads FQNEAQ (reference sequence). The DNA of the CDR3 is TGTGCCAGCAGCCCGGGGACGTTGTACCAAGAGACCCAGTACTTC. As protein: CASSPGTLYQETQYF.

The V and J genes are TRBV5-5 and TRBJ2-2, with D unclear. This CDR3 is built from 15 residues. Germline CDR1 and CDR2: SGHKS and YYEKEE (reference sequence). V lost 5 bases and J lost 1, with 12 bases in between. Written as DNA, the CDR3 is TGTGCCAGCAGGAGCCCAGGTGTGAACACCGGGGAGCTGTTTTTT. The encoded protein is CASRSPGVNTGELFF.

The rearrangement links TRBV10-3 to TRBJ1-5; 9 bases align to TRBD1. This CDR3 is 15 amino acids long. Germline CDR1 ENHRY, CDR2 SYGVKD. Unmatched junction bases numbered 9, after V lost 5 bases and J lost 7 bases. CDR3 loop: CAISKTGGVFQPQHF. CDR3 bases: TGTGCCATCAGTAAGACAGGGGGAGTTTTCCAGCCCCAGCATTTT.

This chain links TRBV19 with TRBJ1-6; D possibly corresponds to TRBD1 (5 bases). Deletions cut 6 bases from V and 13 bases from J, with 13 bases between. The CDR3 spans 12 residues. Germline CDR1 reads LNHDA; CDR2 reads SQIVND (reference sequence). The CDR3 coding sequence is TGTGCCAGTAGCCGCGGGGCGACGCCCCTCCACTTT. Protein sequence: CASSRGATPLHF.

CDR3 residues: CASSEWDAGLAGGLSYNEQFF. The CDR3 DNA reads as TGTGCCAGCAGTGAATGGGATGCTGGGCTAGCGGGGGGACTTTCCTACAATGAGCAGTTCTTC. J is TRBJ2-1 and V is TRBV6-1, with 11 bases that match TRBD2. CDR3 length equals 21 residues. Germline V lookup: CDR1 MNHNS, CDR2 SASEGT. With 2 bases clipped from V and 1 base from J, the junction kept 16 bases outside the gene matches.

The J gene is TRBJ1-5, the V gene TRBV2; D perhaps matches TRBD1 (5 bases). The CDR3 spans 16 residues. Trimming took off 8 bases at V and 7 bases at J, with 24 bases between the two ends. Germline V lookup: CDR1 SNHLY, CDR2 FYNNEI. The CDR3 DNA follows: TGTGCCAGCGTGGAATCTGGAACAGGAATTGTCCAGCCCCAGCATTTT. Encoded protein: CASVESGTGIVQPQHF. The variable domain in full, with the rest retrieved from reference TRBV2 and TRBJ1-5, is EPEVTQTPSHQVTQMGQEVILRCVPISNHLYFYWYRQILGQKVEFLVSFYNNEISEKSEIFDDQFSVERPDGSNFTLKIRSTKLEDSAMYFCASVESGTGIVQPQHFGDGTRLSIL.

This clone occurred a few times. This chain links TRBV30 with TRBJ1-1; 7 bases match TRBD1. The CDR3 loop spans 12 amino acids. The germline V gene has CDR1 GTSNPN and CDR2 SVGIG (reference sequence). Trimming removed 5 bases from V and 10 bases from J; junction bases left unmatched: 10. This CDR3 reads CAWLTGKMAAFF. The CDR3 DNA follows: TGTGCCTGGCTGACAGGGAAGATGGCAGCTTTCTTT.

The rearrangement joins TRBV5-6 to TRBJ1-2; the D is unclear. This CDR3 has 14 amino acids. The V end lost 1 base, the J end lost 4 bases, and 11 bases lay between the germline ends. Germline V CDR1 and CDR2: SGHDT, YYEEEE. The CDR3 region is CASSLFGKIYGYTF. CDR3 nucleotides: TGTGCCAGCAGCTTGTTTGGAAAAATCTATGGCTACACCTTC.

This clone appeared a single time. The chain uses TRBV29-1 and TRBJ1-1; D not certain. The CDR3 runs 12 residues. The V end was cut by 6 bases, the J end by 4 bases, with 12 bases between. Germline V gives CDR1 SQVTM, CDR2 ANQGSEA. CDR3 sequence reads: CSVVTGSTEAFF. The DNA of the CDR3 is TGCAGCGTAGTGACGGGAAGCACTGAAGCTTTCTTT. The entire variable domain, with the rest obtained from reference TRBV29-1 and TRBJ1-1, is as follows: SAVISQKPSRDICQRGTSLTIQCQVDSQVTMMFWYRQQPGQSLTLIATANQGSEATYESGFVIDKFPISRPNLTFSTLTVSNMSPEDSSIYLCSVVTGSTEAFFGQGTRLTVV.

This chain links TRBV5-1 with TRBJ2-5; D remains ambiguous. Trimming left V 4 bases short and J 4 bases short, with 14 bases between. CDR3 length: 14 residues. Germline V gene lookup returns CDR1 SGHRS and CDR2 YFSETQ. The DNA of the CDR3 is TGCGCCAGCAGCCCGGCGTCGGTTATAGAGACCCAGTACTTC. This gives the protein CASSPASVIETQYF.

The chain carries TRBV19 and TRBJ1-4; D is unclear. The ends were cut back, 5 bases at V and 1 base at J, with 8 bases in the middle. Germline CDR1 reads LNHDA; CDR2 reads SQIVND (reference sequence). The CDR3 has 14 amino acids. Here the CDR3 reads CASSRPETNEKLFF. The CDR3 nucleotides read TGTGCCAGTAGTCGACCTGAAACTAATGAAAAACTGTTTTTT. The whole variable domain, remainder taken from reference TRBV19 and TRBJ1-4, is DGGITQSPKYLFRKEGQNVTLSCEQNLNHDAMYWYRQDPGQGLRLIYYSQIVNDFQKGDIAEGYSVSREKKESFPLTVTSAQKNPTAFYLCASSRPETNEKLFFGSGTQLSVL.